Each of the 26 T cell receptor beta chains below was sequenced from the same sample in a study of blood T cell repertoires in COVID-19 (dated by TCRdb to 2019 to 2021). The method was the immunoSEQ multiplex PCR assay. As stored in TCRdb, this immuneACCESS dataset retains in-frame rearrangements with V and J assigned. A fraction of the clones does not appear; measured against another copy, unresolved V genes explain less than half of the discrepancy, and the remainder lacks a known reason. In all, the sample holds tens of thousands of clones, and roughly 84% of those were seen once. In total, the top ten clones hold approximately 3.3% of the sample. The sequenced sample consisted of peripheral blood. The source of these receptors is a man aged 50-60 years with acute or convalescent COVID-19.

V and J are TRBV7-6 and TRBJ2-7; TRBD1 matches 12 bases. Germline CDR1 is SGHVS and CDR2 is FNYEAQ. The CDR3 is made up of 15 amino acids. J was trimmed by 5 bases and V by 5 bases; bases with no gene match: 7. The CDR3 reads CASSPGTGGSHEQYF. The CDR3 region has the DNA TGTGCCAGCAGCCCGGGGACAGGGGGCTCGCACGAGCAGTACTTC.

V usage is TRBV2 and J usage is TRBJ2-1; a weak D match, TRBD2 (6 bases). V dropped 10 bases and J dropped 6 bases, with 19 bases sitting between them. The V gene's germline CDR1 is SNHLY and CDR2 FYNNEI. The CDR3 sequence is 14 residues long. The CDR3, as DNA: TGTGCCACCTCACCCCAGGGAGGTAGCAATGAGCAGTTCTTC. Translated: CATSPQGGSNEQFF. Complete variable domain (other parts from reference TRBV2 and TRBJ2-1): EPEVTQTPSHQVTQMGQEVILRCVPISNHLYFYWYRQILGQKVEFLVSFYNNEISEKSEIFDDQFSVERPDGSNFTLKIRSTKLEDSAMYFCATSPQGGSNEQFFGPGTRLTVL.

The chain joins TRBV3-1 (or the pseudogene TRBV3-2) to TRBJ1-2; D might be TRBD1 (5 bases). The ends were cut back, 4 bases at V and 3 bases at J, with 12 bases in the middle. The CDR3 has 14 amino acids. The germline V gene encodes CDR1 LGHDT and CDR2 YNNKEL (reference sequence). Here the CDR3 DNA reads TGTGCCAGCAGCCCCCTGGGGGGAGACTATGGCTACACCTTC. This codes for CASSPLGGDYGYTF.

Of note for this clone: An end of the junction differs from the germline gene, which may be a read error. The chain joins TRBV6-2 or TRBV6-3 to TRBJ1-1; D might be TRBD1 (5 bases). The CDR3 has 14 residues. Germline loops: CDR1 MNHEY, CDR2 SVGEGT. Here the CDR3 reads CASSSRARNPEAFF. The CDR3, as DNA: TGTGCCAGCAGTTCCAGGGCGCGGAACCCTGAAGCTTTCTTT.

This clone was seen a single time. The chain uses TRBV27 and TRBJ1-2; no clear D. The V gene lost 1 base and the J gene lost 4 bases, with 10 bases spanning the gap. The CDR3 has 14 residues. CDR1 MNHEY and CDR2 SMNVEV come from the germline V gene (reference sequence). For the CDR3, the DNA is TGTGCCAGCAGTTTATTTGGCGGTGGCTATGGCTACACCTTC. The encoded protein is CASSLFGGGYGYTF.

This clone was detected a few times. The chain is built from TRBV5-4 and TRBJ2-5, with TRBD1 matching 9 bases. CDR3 length: 14 amino acids. Trimming removed 5 bases from V and 2 bases from J; junction bases left unmatched: 4. Germline assignment: CDR1 SGHNT and CDR2 YYREEE (reference sequence). The chain's CDR3 is CASRPDRGQETQYF. DNA for the CDR3: TGTGCCAGCAGACCGGACAGGGGACAAGAGACCCAGTACTTC.

The genes are TRBV5-6 and TRBJ2-7, with 8 bases lining up with TRBD2. Trimming at V came to 3 bases and at J to 2 bases, leaving 10 bases not matched to a gene. Germline V lookup: CDR1 SGHDT, CDR2 YYEEEE. CDR3 length: 16 amino acids. CDR3 nucleotide sequence: TGTGCCAGCAGCTCGAATCCTAGCGGGCAGGCCTACGAGCAGTACTTC. Protein sequence: CASSSNPSGQAYEQYF.

This clone was counted ten times or more. The genes are TRBV27 and TRBJ1-2, with 7 bases fitting TRBD1. The J segment lost 5 bases and the V segment lost 3 bases, leaving 6 bases of the junction unmatched. This CDR3 has 14 residues. Germline V gives CDR1 MNHEY, CDR2 SMNVEV (reference sequence). The CDR3 nucleotides read TGTGCCAGCAGTTTCTCCACAGGGGTGTATGGCTACACCTTC. It encodes CASSFSTGVYGYTF.

The chain carries TRBV27 and TRBJ2-7; D might be TRBD1 (6 bases). Germline V gives CDR1 MNHEY, CDR2 SMNVEV (reference sequence). There are 15 residues in the CDR3. V gave up 3 bases and J gave up 2 bases, with 14 bases separating them. The CDR3 reads CASSFSGQKTYEQYF. The CDR3 DNA is TGTGCCAGCAGTTTTTCCGGACAGAAAACCTACGAGCAGTACTTC.

The gene calls are TRBV4-3 and TRBJ2-2; possibly TRBD1 for D (6 bases). V was shortened by 4 bases and J by 4 bases, with 10 bases between the two germline ends. Germline lookup yields CDR1 LGHNA and CDR2 YSLEER. The CDR3 is 14 amino acids. The CDR3 region has the DNA TGCGCCAGCAGCCCAGGGGTGGCCACCGGGGAGCTGTTTTTT. Translation gives CASSPGVATGELFF.

The CDR3 loop reads CASMAGSSYNSPLHF. In DNA form, the CDR3 reads TGTGCCAGCATGGCAGGTAGCTCCTATAATTCACCCCTCCACTTT. The chain recombines TRBV5-8 with TRBJ1-6; D is unresolved. This CDR3 region has 15 residues. Germline lookup yields CDR1 SGHTS and CDR2 YDEGEE. Trimming removed 6 bases at V and 0 bases at J, with 10 bases between.

The chain links TRBV5-4 to TRBJ1-2; D is unclear. CDR3 length: 13 amino acids. Germline-derived CDR1 and CDR2 are SGHNT and YYREEE (reference sequence). V was clipped by 1 base and J by 8 bases, with 12 bases between them. Here the CDR3 DNA reads TGTGCCAGCAGCTTGTCGGGGTTGGGCGGCTACACCTTC. Its protein product is CASSLSGLGGYTF.

This chain links TRBV5-1 with TRBJ2-3; 10 bases match TRBD1. The length of the CDR3 is 16 residues. V gave up 4 bases and J gave up 2 bases; unmatched junction bases: 7. The V gene's germline CDR1 is SGHRS and CDR2 YFSETQ. For the CDR3, the DNA is TGCGCCAGCAGCCCCGGGACAGGGGCGATCACAGATACGCAGTATTTT. Residues: CASSPGTGAITDTQYF.

This clone was seen only once. V and J are TRBV11-2 and TRBJ1-2, with 8 bases matching TRBD1. V lost 4 bases and J lost 6; bases outside the gene matches: 13. The germline CDR1 and CDR2 sequences are SGHAT and FQNNGV. The CDR3 runs 16 residues. CDR3 in amino acids: CASSSYADRVGDGYTF. The CDR3 DNA follows: TGTGCCAGCAGCTCATACGCGGACAGGGTCGGGGATGGCTACACCTTC. Supplemented by reference TRBV11-2 and TRBJ1-2, the full variable domain reads EAGVAQSPRYKIIEKRQSVAFWCNPISGHATLYWYQQILGQGPKLLIQFQNNGVVDDSQLPKDRFSAERLKGVDSTLKIQPAKLEDSAVYLCASSSYADRVGDGYTFGSGTRLTVV.

CDR3 amino acids: CASSLPSHGRVVNEQFF. The DNA for the CDR3 is TGTGCCAGCAGCCTCCCTAGTCATGGGAGAGTTGTGAATGAGCAGTTCTTC. The V and J genes are TRBV11-3 and TRBJ2-1, with a possible D match to TRBD2 (5 bases). V was clipped by 5 bases and J by 7 bases, with 24 bases between them. Looked up from germline, CDR1 is SGHNT and CDR2 is YENEEA. There are 17 residues in the CDR3.

The V and J genes are TRBV7-2 and TRBJ1-2; TRBD1 matches 8 bases. After removal of 2 bases from V and 6 bases from J, the junction contained 8 bases not matched to a gene. Germline CDR1 and CDR2: SGHTA and FQGNSA. This CDR3 comprises 15 residues. Written as DNA, the CDR3 is TGTGCCAGCAGCTTATCCCGACAGGGGAACGATGGCTACACCTTC. Its protein is CASSLSRQGNDGYTF. The full variable domain, completed using reference TRBV7-2 and TRBJ1-2, is GAGVSQSPSNKVTEKGKDVELRCDPISGHTALYWYRQSLGQGLEFLIYFQGNSAPDKSGLPSDRFSAERTGGSVSTLTIQRTQQEDSAVYLCASSLSRQGNDGYTFGSGTRLTVV.

The chain uses TRBV11-2 and TRBJ2-7; D is possibly TRBD1 (5 bases). Trimming left V 4 bases short and J 4 bases short, with 20 bases between. CDR3 length equals 16 residues. Germline CDR1 and CDR2: SGHAT and FQNNGV. CDR3 sequence: CASSSEVSGYRYEQYF. CDR3 coding DNA: TGTGCCAGCAGCTCCGAAGTGTCAGGGTATAGGTACGAGCAGTACTTC. Full variable domain (missing parts from reference TRBV11-2 and TRBJ2-7): EAGVAQSPRYKIIEKRQSVAFWCNPISGHATLYWYQQILGQGPKLLIQFQNNGVVDDSQLPKDRFSAERLKGVDSTLKIQPAKLEDSAVYLCASSSEVSGYRYEQYFGPGTRLTVT.

The V call is TRBV29-1, the J call TRBJ2-3; D might be TRBD2 (6 bases). Trimming shortened V by 3 bases and J by 7 bases, and 11 bases separated the two germline ends. The CDR3 length is 12 residues. Germline V CDR1 and CDR2: SQVTM, ANQGSEA. This CDR3 reads CSVEDYTNTQYF. CDR3 in DNA: TGCAGCGTTGAGGACTATACGAATACGCAGTATTTT.

CDR3 in DNA: TGTGCCAGCACCGAGAGGACTGAAGCTTTCTTT. Translation gives CASTERTEAFF. The chain recombines TRBV7-9 with TRBJ1-1; D gene uncertain. The CDR3 length is 11 residues. The germline V gene encodes CDR1 SEHNR and CDR2 FQNEAQ (reference sequence). The V end lost 7 bases, the J end lost 5 bases, and 8 bases lay between the germline ends.

The rearrangement uses TRBV25-1 and TRBJ2-3, with TRBD2 matching over 8 bases. With V trimmed by 1 base and J by 6 bases, 3 bases remained unmatched. The CDR3 covers 14 residues. Germline V CDR1 and CDR2: MGHDK, SYGVNS. The CDR3 region is CASSESGGADTQYF. CDR3 DNA: TGTGCCAGCAGTGAATCGGGGGGGGCGGATACGCAGTATTTT.

V is TRBV11-3 and J is TRBJ2-2, with D possibly TRBD2 on 5 matching bases. CDR3 length: 15 amino acids. Trimming removed 2 bases at V and 5 bases at J, with 12 bases between. Germline V CDR1 and CDR2: SGHNT, YENEEA. The CDR3 DNA is TGTGCCAGCAGCTTAAAACCAACGGGGACCGGGGAGCTGTTTTTT. Its translation: CASSLKPTGTGELFF.

This chain uses TRBV5-1 with TRBJ1-2; no reliable D call. Trimming took 0 bases from V and 3 from J, leaving 12 bases between them. CDR3 length: 15 residues. Germline CDR1 is SGHRS and CDR2 is YFSETQ. CDR3 in amino acids: CASSLAAGRDYGYTF. The CDR3 DNA is TGCGCCAGCAGCTTGGCGGCAGGCAGAGACTATGGCTACACCTTC.

The chain is built from TRBV28 and TRBJ2-7; unclear D gene. The CDR3 is 14 residues long. The V end lost 4 bases, the J end lost 6 bases, and 16 bases lay between the germline ends. Germline values: CDR1 MDHEN, CDR2 SYDVKM. CDR3 in DNA: TGTGCCAGCAGTTCCCCTCAGGCTCCCTCCGAGCAGTACTTC. Amino acids: CASSSPQAPSEQYF.

V is TRBV19 and J is TRBJ1-3; possible D gene TRBD1, 6 bases. CDR3 length: 14 residues. Trimming removed 4 bases from V and 2 bases from J, with 9 bases in between. Germline V lookup: CDR1 LNHDA, CDR2 SQIVND (reference sequence). This chain's CDR3 is CASSKQGAGNTIYF. The CDR3 nucleotides read TGTGCCAGTAGTAAACAGGGCGCTGGAAACACCATATATTTT.

This clone was seen a single time. This chain uses TRBV10-3 with TRBJ1-1, with a weak D call TRBD1 (6 bases). This CDR3 comprises 13 residues. The V end lost 7 bases, the J end lost 4 bases, and 13 bases lay between the germline ends. Germline V gives CDR1 ENHRY, CDR2 SYGVKD. CDR3 loop: CAINQQGFTEAFF. The CDR3 bases are TGTGCCATCAATCAACAGGGTTTCACTGAAGCTTTCTTT.

The gene calls are TRBV4-3 and TRBJ1-1; D remains unclear. Germline CDR1 LGHNA, CDR2 YSLEER. This CDR3 contains 17 residues. V was cut by 0 bases and J by 3 bases, with 17 bases left in between. CDR3 DNA sequence: TGCGCCAGCAGCCAAGATAACCACGTATCCACGGACACTGAAGCTTTCTTT. This translates into CASSQDNHVSTDTEAFF.